Presented here are 7 T cell receptor beta chains from one specimen sequenced in a study of blood T cell repertoires in COVID-19. Data came from immunoSEQ multiplex PCR; TCRdb stores just in-frame clones and leaves some out. The table shows approximately 300,000 clones, with 92% occurring only once. Input material: PBMCs or T cells enriched from blood (not recorded which). The source of these receptors is a woman in her thirties who had recovered from COVID-19.

The CDR3 sequence: CASRPPIPGGYGYTF. CDR3 DNA sequence: TGTGCCAGCCGCCCCCCTATTCCGGGGGGCTATGGCTACACCTTC. The rearrangement links TRBV28 to TRBJ1-2; tentative D call: TRBD1 (5 bases). Trimming pared 8 bases from V and 4 bases from J, leaving 20 bases between. CDR1 is MDHEN and CDR2 is SYDVKM in the germline V gene. The CDR3 length is 15 residues.

This chain connects TRBV4-3 to TRBJ2-1; 7 positions agree with TRBD1. The CDR3 loop spans 15 amino acids. V lost 3 bases and J lost 5; bases outside the gene matches: 7. The V gene's germline CDR1 is LGHNA and CDR2 YSLEER. The CDR3 DNA reads TGCGCCAGCAGCCAGCACGGGACAGTCCACAATGAGCAGTTCTTC. Its protein product is CASSQHGTVHNEQFF.

Written as DNA, the CDR3 is TGTGCCACCAGCAGGGGGGGGACAGGGAACATTCAGTACTTC. Protein product: CATSRGGTGNIQYF. The V gene is TRBV15, the J gene TRBJ2-4; 9 nucleotides align to TRBD1. CDR1 is LNHNV, CDR2 YYDKDF, per germline (reference sequence). The V and J ends lost 3 bases and 7 bases, in that order; junction bases with no gene match: 4. This CDR3 has 14 residues.

The rearrangement links TRBV7-2 to TRBJ1-2, with 9 bases matching TRBD1. V shed 5 bases, J shed 4 bases, and the junction held 5 bases outside the gene matches. This CDR3 is 14 amino acids long. CDR1 is SGHTA, CDR2 FQGNSA, per germline. Here the CDR3 DNA reads TGTGCCAGCAGCCCGACAGGGGGGAGCTATGGCTACACCTTC. It yields the protein CASSPTGGSYGYTF. The full variable domain, in which reference TRBV7-2 and TRBJ1-2 provide the parts outside the CDR3, is GAGVSQSPSNKVTEKGKDVELRCDPISGHTALYWYRQSLGQGLEFLIYFQGNSAPDKSGLPSDRFSAERTGGSVSTLTIQRTQQEDSAVYLCASSPTGGSYGYTFGSGTRLTVV.

CDR3 coding DNA: TGCAGTGCTAGTCAGGGGGACAGCCTTTATGGCTACACCTTC. Protein: CSASQGDSLYGYTF. The rearrangement links TRBV20-1 to TRBJ1-2, with 7 nucleotides matching TRBD1. The germline CDR1 and CDR2 sequences are DFQATT and SNEGSKA (reference sequence). This CDR3 spans 14 amino acids. V dropped 3 bases and J dropped 5; count of bases not matched to a gene: 9.

The rearrangement uses TRBV6-2 or TRBV6-3 and TRBJ2-7, with 9 bases identical to TRBD1. The CDR3 is 14 residues long. Germline V gene data show CDR1 as MNHEY and CDR2 as SVGEGT. The junction had 6 bases not matched to a gene; V was cut back by 5 bases and J by 4 bases. The CDR3 DNA is TGTGCCAGCAGTGCGCCGGGACAGGGATACGAGCAGTACTTC. Encoded protein: CASSAPGQGYEQYF.

The chain recombines TRBV5-4 with TRBJ2-3; possibly TRBD2 for D (6 bases). CDR1 and CDR2 (germline): SGHNT, YYREEE (reference sequence). The CDR3 has 15 residues. With 5 bases removed from V and 0 bases from J, the gap between germline ends came to 13 bases. This CDR3 reads CASRATGTSTDTQYF. CDR3 DNA: TGTGCCAGCAGGGCAACTGGGACTAGCACAGATACGCAGTATTTT.